This is a list of T cell receptor beta chains from one sample in a study of blood T cell repertoires in COVID-19. The repertoire was sequenced with immunoSEQ multiplex PCR; TCRdb's copy has only in-frame clones and lacks some. Seen here are 220,000 or so clones, roughly 89% observed once, and the top ten hold less than 7.5%. The sequenced sample was peripheral blood. All receptors derive from a man in his sixties who had recovered from COVID-19. CDR3s include the opening cysteine and the closing phenylalanine or tryptophan. Each record gives: D gene, V gene, clone size, J gene, CDR3 protein, CDR3 DNA. A D gene is named only where the DNA matches it firmly. Clone size is not always given. Where it is, it says once, few, many or a class for expanded clones.

D: -
V: TRBV29-1
size: -
J: TRBJ2-2
CDR3: CSAGYRRNTGELFF
DNA: TGCAGCGCTGGCTACAGGAGGAACACCGGGGAGCTGTTTTTT

D: TRBD2
V: TRBV7-3
size: -
J: TRBJ2-2
CDR3: CASSLIAGGPNTGELFF
DNA: TGTGCCAGCAGCTTAATAGCGGGAGGCCCAAACACCGGGGAGCTGTTTTTT

D: -
V: TRBV6-5
size: -
J: TRBJ1-4
CDR3: CASSYKAGTEKLFF
DNA: TGTGCCAGCAGTTACAAGGCAGGGACAGAAAAACTGTTTTTT

D: TRBD2
V: TRBV3-1/TRBV3-2
size: -
J: TRBJ2-2
CDR3: CASSQRTSGKNTGELFF
DNA: TGTGCCAGCAGCCAAAGGACTAGCGGGAAGAACACCGGGGAGCTGTTTTTT

D: TRBD1
V: TRBV6-5
size: -
J: TRBJ2-7
CDR3: CASSSLTGSYEQYF
DNA: TGTGCCAGCAGTTCCTTGACAGGGTCGTACGAGCAGTACTTC

D: -
V: TRBV2
size: -
J: TRBJ2-3
CDR3: CASSASGTLRTDTQYF
DNA: TGTGCCAGCAGTGCCTCCGGGACTCTTAGGACAGATACGCAGTATTTT

D: -
V: TRBV20-1
size: -
J: TRBJ1-1
CDR3: CSARDVGAAFF
DNA: TGCAGTGCTAGAGATGTGGGGGCAGCTTTCTTT

D: -
V: TRBV7-2
size: -
J: TRBJ1-2
CDR3: CASSPGGGRDLGYGYTF
DNA: TGTGCCAGCAGCCCTGGGGGAGGGAGAGACCTAGGCTATGGCTACACCTTC

D: -
V: TRBV12-3/TRBV12-4
size: once
J: TRBJ2-3
CDR3: CASSPEGIAQYF
DNA: TGTGCCAGCAGTCCGGAGGGTATTGCGCAGTATTTT

D: -
V: TRBV30
size: -
J: TRBJ1-6
CDR3: CAWSQGDSPLHF
DNA: TGTGCCTGGAGTCAAGGGGATTCACCCCTCCACTTT

D: -
V: TRBV6-6
size: once
J: TRBJ1-5
CDR3: CASSYGRANQPQHF
DNA: TGTGCCAGCAGTTATGGCAGGGCCAATCAGCCCCAGCATTTT

D: TRBD1
V: TRBV18
size: -
J: TRBJ1-1
CDR3: CASSPQQGAGNTEAFF
DNA: TGTGCCAGCTCACCGCAACAGGGGGCGGGGAACACTGAAGCTTTCTTT

D: -
V: TRBV7-2
size: -
J: TRBJ1-6
CDR3: CASSPADSIGGGSPLHF
DNA: TGTGCCAGCAGCCCGGCTGACAGTATTGGGGGAGGTTCACCCCTCCACTTT

D: TRBD2
V: TRBV7-2
size: -
J: TRBJ2-5
CDR3: CASSFGRETQYF
DNA: TGTGCCAGCAGCTTCGGGAGGGAGACCCAGTACTTC

D: TRBD1
V: TRBV28
size: -
J: TRBJ1-2
CDR3: CASSQRTGGYTF
DNA: TGTGCCAGCAGTCAGAGGACAGGAGGCTACACCTTC

D: -
V: TRBV5-4
size: -
J: TRBJ1-2
CDR3: CASSRTSARGYTF
DNA: TGTGCCAGCAGCCGCACATCCGCCCGTGGCTACACCTTC

D: TRBD1
V: TRBV19
size: -
J: TRBJ2-7
CDR3: CASSIGDRGYYEQYF
DNA: TGTGCCAGTAGTATAGGGGACAGGGGGTATTACGAGCAGTACTTC

D: TRBD1
V: TRBV18
size: -
J: TRBJ2-7
CDR3: CASSLTGGVYEQYF
DNA: TGTGCCAGCTCACTCACAGGGGGCGTGTACGAGCAGTACTTC

D: -
V: TRBV9
size: -
J: TRBJ1-2
CDR3: CASSEVPGSPYGYTF
DNA: TGTGCCAGCAGCGAAGTCCCCGGGTCCCCCTATGGCTACACCTTC

D: TRBD2
V: TRBV19
size: once
J: TRBJ2-1
CDR3: CASSIAGTRTEQFF
DNA: TGTGCCAGTAGTATAGCCGGGACTAGGACTGAGCAGTTCTTC

D: -
V: TRBV16
size: -
J: TRBJ2-2
CDR3: CASSQWVSGTNTGELFF
DNA: TGTGCCAGCAGCCAATGGGTATCGGGGACTAACACCGGGGAGCTGTTTTTT

D: -
V: TRBV28
size: few
J: TRBJ1-2
CDR3: CASSLPGFDGYTF
DNA: TGTGCCAGCAGTTTGCCAGGCTTCGATGGCTACACCTTC

D: TRBD2
V: TRBV24-1
size: -
J: TRBJ2-1
CDR3: CATSDGLAGVYNEQFF
DNA: TGTGCCACCAGTGATGGACTAGCGGGAGTCTACAATGAGCAGTTCTTC

D: TRBD1
V: TRBV19
size: -
J: TRBJ1-5
CDR3: CASSISGTGSNQPQHF
DNA: TGTGCCAGTAGTATATCCGGGACAGGGAGCAATCAGCCCCAGCATTTT

D: -
V: TRBV7-8
size: -
J: TRBJ1-1
CDR3: CASSLGGGTAEAFF
DNA: TGTGCCAGCAGCTTAGGTGGGGGGACCGCTGAAGCTTTCTTT

D: TRBD2
V: TRBV30
size: once
J: TRBJ2-3
CDR3: CAWSPAGGADTQYF
DNA: TGTGCCTGGAGCCCCGCGGGGGGGGCAGATACGCAGTATTTT

D: -
V: TRBV6-1
size: -
J: TRBJ2-3
CDR3: CASKGADTQYF
DNA: TGTGCCAGCAAAGGGGCAGATACGCAGTATTTT

D: -
V: TRBV2
size: few
J: TRBJ1-1
CDR3: CASILRVFTEAFF
DNA: TGTGCCAGCATTCTCAGGGTATTCACTGAAGCTTTCTTT

D: -
V: TRBV2
size: -
J: TRBJ2-1
CDR3: CASRERASSYNEQFF
DNA: TGTGCCAGCAGGGAGCGGGCCAGCTCCTACAATGAGCAGTTCTTC

D: -
V: TRBV7-2
size: -
J: TRBJ2-2
CDR3: CASSWEPSLTGELFF
DNA: TGTGCCAGCAGCTGGGAGCCCTCCTTGACCGGGGAGCTGTTTTTT

D: -
V: TRBV27
size: -
J: TRBJ2-2
CDR3: CASSLSQGGTGELFF
DNA: TGTGCCAGCAGTTTATCTCAGGGGGGCACCGGGGAGCTGTTTTTT

D: TRBD1
V: TRBV24-1
size: -
J: TRBJ1-5
CDR3: CATSDSQGFSNQPQHF
DNA: TGTGCCACCAGTGATTCACAGGGGTTTAGCAATCAGCCCCAGCATTTT

D: -
V: TRBV7-9
size: -
J: TRBJ1-5
CDR3: CASSFSTTNQPQHF
DNA: TGTGCCAGCAGCTTCTCAACTACAAATCAGCCCCAGCATTTT

D: -
V: TRBV5-1
size: -
J: TRBJ2-7
CDR3: CASSLVVTGYEQYF
DNA: TGCGCCAGCAGCTTGGTAGTTACAGGCTACGAGCAGTACTTC

D: -
V: TRBV25-1
size: -
J: TRBJ2-3
CDR3: CASSEVLPDTQYF
DNA: TGTGCCAGCAGTGAAGTCCTCCCAGATACGCAGTATTTT

D: -
V: TRBV5-4
size: -
J: TRBJ1-4
CDR3: CASSPSPRPDEKLFF
DNA: TGTGCCAGCAGCCCGTCCCCGCGGCCGGATGAAAAACTGTTTTTT

D: TRBD1
V: TRBV28
size: -
J: TRBJ2-3
CDR3: CASSFGDRGTDTQYF
DNA: TGTGCCAGCAGTTTCGGAGACAGGGGCACAGATACGCAGTATTTT

D: TRBD1
V: TRBV9
size: -
J: TRBJ1-3
CDR3: CASSATGTGASGNTIYF
DNA: TGTGCCAGCAGCGCGACCGGGACAGGGGCCTCTGGAAACACCATATATTTT

D: -
V: TRBV6-5
size: -
J: TRBJ1-1
CDR3: CASRPSGGTITEAFF
DNA: TGTGCCAGCAGACCCTCGGGGGGGACCATCACTGAAGCTTTCTTT

D: TRBD2
V: TRBV27
size: -
J: TRBJ2-7
CDR3: CASSPRLTGTSGRASTYEQYF
DNA: TGTGCCAGCAGCCCCCGCCTGACCGGGACTAGCGGGAGGGCGTCGACGTACGAGCAGTACTTC

D: TRBD1
V: TRBV18
size: -
J: TRBJ2-7
CDR3: CASSPGQGGSYEQYF
DNA: TGTGCCAGCTCCCCGGGACAGGGAGGGTCCTACGAGCAGTACTTC

D: TRBD1
V: TRBV2
size: few
J: TRBJ2-7
CDR3: CASRRDTGGDEQYF
DNA: TGTGCCAGCAGGAGAGATACAGGGGGCGACGAGCAGTACTTC

D: TRBD1
V: TRBV7-8
size: -
J: TRBJ1-1
CDR3: CASSPWDRGPEAFF
DNA: TGTGCCAGCAGCCCCTGGGACAGGGGACCTGAAGCTTTCTTT

D: TRBD2
V: TRBV18
size: -
J: TRBJ2-2
CDR3: CASSPRLAGAVGELFF
DNA: TGTGCCAGCTCACCACGACTAGCGGGAGCGGTCGGGGAGCTGTTTTTT

D: TRBD2
V: TRBV7-2
size: -
J: TRBJ2-3
CDR3: CASRSGESTDTQYF
DNA: TGTGCCAGCAGAAGCGGGGAAAGCACAGATACGCAGTATTTT

D: TRBD1
V: TRBV6-5
size: -
J: TRBJ2-2
CDR3: CASSSAGTGGGELFF
DNA: TGTGCCAGCAGTTCAGCCGGGACAGGAGGCGGGGAGCTGTTTTTT

D: TRBD2
V: TRBV4-2
size: -
J: TRBJ2-2
CDR3: CASSQVTSGKNTGELFF
DNA: TGTGCCAGCAGCCAAGTAACTAGCGGGAAGAACACCGGGGAGCTGTTTTTT

D: -
V: TRBV6-5
size: -
J: TRBJ2-7
CDR3: CASRHAEEQYF
DNA: TGTGCCAGCAGGCATGCGGAAGAGCAGTACTTC

D: -
V: TRBV30
size: -
J: TRBJ2-7
CDR3: CAWSQGGSSSYEQYF
DNA: TGTGCCTGGAGCCAAGGCGGGTCAAGCTCCTACGAGCAGTACTTC

D: TRBD1
V: TRBV27
size: -
J: TRBJ2-7
CDR3: CASSLLQGAREQYF
DNA: TGTGCCAGCAGTTTATTGCAGGGGGCGCGGGAGCAGTACTTC

D: -
V: TRBV19
size: -
J: TRBJ2-3
CDR3: CASSMRGSADTQYF
DNA: TGTGCCAGTAGTATGAGAGGATCGGCAGATACGCAGTATTTT

D: -
V: TRBV15
size: -
J: TRBJ2-1
CDR3: CATSPGGGRHSNEQFF
DNA: TGTGCCACCAGCCCAGGCGGGGGCCGTCATTCCAATGAGCAGTTCTTC

D: -
V: TRBV6-5
size: once
J: TRBJ2-5
CDR3: CASSYSPGTQYF
DNA: TGTGCCAGCAGTTACTCTCCCGGGACCCAGTACTTC